What follows are 8 T cell receptor beta chains derived from one specimen sequenced in a study of T cell responses to AZD1222 COVID-19 vaccine. Only in-frame clones appear in the TCRdb table, and some are missing; sequencing was by immunoSEQ multiplex PCR. Among approximately 100,000 clones, roughly nine tenths were seen once, and the ten largest hold roughly 4%. The sequencing here drew on peripheral blood, taken on day 0 of AZD1222 vaccination. The receptor set was obtained from an adult in good health.

The V gene is TRBV12-3 or TRBV12-4, the J gene TRBJ2-3, with 9 positions matching TRBD1. V shed 6 bases and J 14 bases; nucleotides not matched to a gene: 9. This CDR3 has 12 residues. The CDR3 DNA reads TGTGCCAGCAGAGATCCGGGACAGGGTCTGTATTTT. It codes for CASRDPGQGLYF.

This CDR3 is CASTKYPNYEQYF. The CDR3 DNA sequence: TGTGCCAGCACCAAATACCCAAACTACGAGCAGTACTTC. This chain links TRBV5-8 with TRBJ2-7; D gene unclear. V lost 6 bases and J 3 bases, leaving 13 bases between the germline ends. Germline V lookup: CDR1 SGHTS, CDR2 YDEGEE. This CDR3 is 13 amino acids long. The full variable domain, in which reference TRBV5-8 and TRBJ2-7 provide the parts outside the CDR3, is EAGVTQSPTHLIKTRGQQATLRCSPISGHTSVYWYQQALGLGLQFLLWYDEGEERNRGNFPPRFSGRQFPNYSSELNVNALELEDSALYLCASTKYPNYEQYFGPGTRLTVT.

V is TRBV5-1 and J is TRBJ2-1; the match to TRBD2 covers 10 bases. In germline, CDR1 is SGHRS, CDR2 YFSETQ. The CDR3 has 16 residues. Trimming cost V 5 bases and J 7 bases; bases outside gene matches: 12. CDR3 sequence (DNA): TGCGCCAGCAGTTATAGACCCGGGACTAGCGAGAATGAGCAGTTCTTC. Its translation is CASSYRPGTSENEQFF.

The table lists this clone with a count of one. CDR3 coding DNA: TGTGCCAGCAGTCCGGGACTAGCGGGGGTCTCCTACGAGCAGTACTTC. Translating it yields CASSPGLAGVSYEQYF. The rearrangement links TRBV6-2 or TRBV6-3 to TRBJ2-7; 14 bases are shared with TRBD2. Germline CDR1 MNHEY, CDR2 SVGEGT. The CDR3 consists of 16 residues. V trimming: 5 bases; J trimming: 0 bases; junction bases outside the gene matches: 3.

The rearrangement links TRBV5-1 to TRBJ2-3; 7 nucleotides align to TRBD2. The V gene's germline CDR1 is SGHRS and CDR2 YFSETQ. The V gene end was trimmed by 4 bases and the J gene end by 4 bases; junction bases not matched to a gene: 9. The CDR3 has 15 amino acids. The CDR3 is CASSPAAGPPDTQYF. Written as DNA, the CDR3 is TGCGCCAGCAGCCCCGCAGCGGGGCCGCCAGATACGCAGTATTTT.

The chain combines TRBV30 with TRBJ1-4; 8 bases are shared with TRBD1. In germline, CDR1 is GTSNPN, CDR2 SVGIG (reference sequence). The CDR3 length is 13 residues. Trimming removed 7 bases from V and 4 bases from J; junction bases left unmatched: 5. CDR3 protein: CASPGQDNEKLFF. CDR3 DNA: TGTGCCTCCCCGGGACAGGATAATGAAAAACTGTTTTTT.

The chain recombines TRBV15 with TRBJ1-1; no clear D. This CDR3 region has 15 residues. V gave up 3 bases and J gave up 3 bases, with 14 bases separating them. Germline values: CDR1 LNHNV, CDR2 YYDKDF (reference sequence). DNA of the CDR3: TGTGCCACCAGCAGGTTTACCGTCTTGGACACTGAAGCTTTCTTT. It translates to CATSRFTVLDTEAFF.

The genes are TRBV7-2 and TRBJ2-2; D gene ambiguous. This CDR3 spans 14 amino acids. Trimming shortened V by 1 base and J by 5 bases, and 8 bases separated the two germline ends. CDR1 is SGHTA, CDR2 FQGNSA, per germline. The CDR3: CASSLGVVTGELFF. As DNA, the CDR3 is TGTGCCAGCAGCTTAGGGGTGGTAACCGGGGAGCTGTTTTTT.